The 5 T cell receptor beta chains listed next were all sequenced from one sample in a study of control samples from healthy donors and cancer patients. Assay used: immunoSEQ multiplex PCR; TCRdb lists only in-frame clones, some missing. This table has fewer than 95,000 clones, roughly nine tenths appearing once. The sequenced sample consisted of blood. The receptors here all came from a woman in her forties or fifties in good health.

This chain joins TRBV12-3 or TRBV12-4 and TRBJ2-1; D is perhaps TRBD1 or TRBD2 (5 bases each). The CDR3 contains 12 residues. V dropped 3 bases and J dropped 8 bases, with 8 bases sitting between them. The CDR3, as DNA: TGTGCCAGCAGTTTCCGGGGCTATGAGCAGTTCTTC. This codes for CASSFRGYEQFF.

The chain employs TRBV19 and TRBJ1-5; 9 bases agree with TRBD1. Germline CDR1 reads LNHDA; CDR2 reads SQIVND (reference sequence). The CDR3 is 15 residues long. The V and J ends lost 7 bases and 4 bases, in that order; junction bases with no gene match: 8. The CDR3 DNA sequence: TGTGCCAGTACGATCGGGACAGGGCGAAATCAGCCCCAGCATTTT. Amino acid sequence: CASTIGTGRNQPQHF.

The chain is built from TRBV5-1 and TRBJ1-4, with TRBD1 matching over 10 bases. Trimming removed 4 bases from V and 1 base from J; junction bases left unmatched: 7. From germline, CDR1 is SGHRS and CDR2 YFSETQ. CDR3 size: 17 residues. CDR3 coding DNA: TGCGCCAGCAGCGTTGGACAGGGGGGTCGAACTAATGAAAAACTGTTTTTT. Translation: CASSVGQGGRTNEKLFF.

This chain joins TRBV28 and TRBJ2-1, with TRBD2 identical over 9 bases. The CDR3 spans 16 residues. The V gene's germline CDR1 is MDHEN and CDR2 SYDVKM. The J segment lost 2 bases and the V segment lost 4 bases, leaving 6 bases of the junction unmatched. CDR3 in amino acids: CASSSLLAGPYNEQFF. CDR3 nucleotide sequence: TGTGCCAGCAGTTCCCTGCTAGCGGGACCCTACAATGAGCAGTTCTTC.

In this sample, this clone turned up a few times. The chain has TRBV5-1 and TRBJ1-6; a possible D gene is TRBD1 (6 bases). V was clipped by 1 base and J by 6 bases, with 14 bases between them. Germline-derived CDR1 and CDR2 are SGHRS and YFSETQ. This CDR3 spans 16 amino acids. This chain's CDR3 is CASSLTQGIVNSPLHF. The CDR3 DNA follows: TGCGCCAGCAGCTTGACCCAGGGGATTGTTAATTCACCCCTCCACTTT.